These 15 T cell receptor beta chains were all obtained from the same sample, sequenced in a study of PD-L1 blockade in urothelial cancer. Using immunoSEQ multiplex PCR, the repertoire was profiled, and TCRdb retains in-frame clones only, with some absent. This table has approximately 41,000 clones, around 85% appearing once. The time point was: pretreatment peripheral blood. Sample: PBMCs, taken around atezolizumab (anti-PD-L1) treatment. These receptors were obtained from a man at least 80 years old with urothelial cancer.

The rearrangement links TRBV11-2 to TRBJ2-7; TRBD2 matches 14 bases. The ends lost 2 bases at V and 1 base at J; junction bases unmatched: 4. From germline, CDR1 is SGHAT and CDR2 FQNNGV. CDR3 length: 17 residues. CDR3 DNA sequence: TGTGCCAGCAGCTTACGACTAGCGGGAGGGGATTCCTACGAGCAGTACTTC. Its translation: CASSLRLAGGDSYEQYF.

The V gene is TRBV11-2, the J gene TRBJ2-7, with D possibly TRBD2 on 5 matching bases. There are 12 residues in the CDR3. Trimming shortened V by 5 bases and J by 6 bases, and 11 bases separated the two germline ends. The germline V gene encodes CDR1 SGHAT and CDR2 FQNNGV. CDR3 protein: CASSRTWPEQYF. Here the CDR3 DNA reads TGTGCCAGCAGCCGGACTTGGCCCGAGCAGTACTTC.

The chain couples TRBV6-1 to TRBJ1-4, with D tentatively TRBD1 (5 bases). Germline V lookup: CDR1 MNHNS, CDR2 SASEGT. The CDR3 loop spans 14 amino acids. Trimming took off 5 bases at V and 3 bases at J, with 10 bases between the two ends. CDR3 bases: TGTGCCAGCAGTCTTGGGGGGGCTAATGAAAAACTGTTTTTT. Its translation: CASSLGGANEKLFF.

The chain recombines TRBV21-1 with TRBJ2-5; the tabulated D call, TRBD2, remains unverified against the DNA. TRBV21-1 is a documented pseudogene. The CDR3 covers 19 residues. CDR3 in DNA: TGTGCCAGCAGCAAAATCGGTACCAGCGGGAGGCCGTCTCGGCAGACCCAGTACTTC. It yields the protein CASSKIGTSGRPSRQTQYF.

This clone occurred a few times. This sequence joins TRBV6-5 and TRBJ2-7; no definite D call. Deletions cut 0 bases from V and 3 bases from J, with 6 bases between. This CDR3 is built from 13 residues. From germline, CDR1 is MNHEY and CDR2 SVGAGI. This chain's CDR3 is CASSYSPSYEQYF. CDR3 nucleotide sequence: TGTGCCAGCAGTTACTCCCCGAGCTACGAGCAGTACTTC.

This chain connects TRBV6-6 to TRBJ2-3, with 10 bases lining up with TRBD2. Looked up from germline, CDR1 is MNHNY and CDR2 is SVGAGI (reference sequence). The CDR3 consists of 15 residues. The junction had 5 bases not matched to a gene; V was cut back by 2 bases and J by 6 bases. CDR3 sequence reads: CASSYRLAGVDTQYF. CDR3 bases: TGTGCCAGCAGTTACCGGCTAGCGGGAGTGGATACGCAGTATTTT.

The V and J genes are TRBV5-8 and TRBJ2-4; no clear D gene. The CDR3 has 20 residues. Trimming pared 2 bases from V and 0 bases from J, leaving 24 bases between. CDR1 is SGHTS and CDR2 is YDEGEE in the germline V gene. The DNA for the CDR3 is TGTGCCAGCAGCTTTGTTTTATTGAACTACCGATCTTTAGCCAAAAACATTCAGTACTTC. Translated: CASSFVLLNYRSLAKNIQYF.

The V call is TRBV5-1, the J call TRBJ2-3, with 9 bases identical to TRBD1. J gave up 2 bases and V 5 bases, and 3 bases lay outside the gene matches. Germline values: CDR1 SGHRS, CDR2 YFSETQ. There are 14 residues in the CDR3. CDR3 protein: CASRWDRATDTQYF. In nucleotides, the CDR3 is TGCGCCAGCAGATGGGACAGGGCCACAGATACGCAGTATTTT.

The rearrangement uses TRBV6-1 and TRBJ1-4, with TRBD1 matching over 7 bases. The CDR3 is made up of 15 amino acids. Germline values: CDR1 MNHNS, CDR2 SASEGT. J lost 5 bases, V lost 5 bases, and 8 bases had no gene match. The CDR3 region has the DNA TGTGCCAGCAGTCAAAGACAGGGACCCAATGAAAAACTGTTTTTT. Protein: CASSQRQGPNEKLFF.

The CDR3 sequence: CASSPAGTSGTGELFF. The CDR3 bases are TGTGCCAGCAGCCCGGCCGGGACTAGTGGTACCGGGGAGCTGTTTTTT. The rearrangement links TRBV5-6 to TRBJ2-2; TRBD2 matches at 8 bases. After removal of 4 bases from V and 5 bases from J, the junction contained 10 bases not matched to a gene. Germline V CDR1 and CDR2: SGHDT, YYEEEE. The CDR3 is 16 amino acids.

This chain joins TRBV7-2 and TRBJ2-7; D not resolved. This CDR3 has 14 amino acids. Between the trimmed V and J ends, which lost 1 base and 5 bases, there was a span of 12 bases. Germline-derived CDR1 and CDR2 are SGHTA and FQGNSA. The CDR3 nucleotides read TGTGCCAGCAGCTTAGGAGGATGGTTGGACGAGCAGTACTTC. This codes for CASSLGGWLDEQYF.

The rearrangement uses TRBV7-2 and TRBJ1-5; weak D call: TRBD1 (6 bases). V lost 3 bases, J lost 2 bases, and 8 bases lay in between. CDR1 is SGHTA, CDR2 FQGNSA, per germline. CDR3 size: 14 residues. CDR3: CASSLDSRNQPQHF. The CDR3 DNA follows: TGTGCCAGCAGCTTGGACAGTCGCAATCAGCCCCAGCATTTT.

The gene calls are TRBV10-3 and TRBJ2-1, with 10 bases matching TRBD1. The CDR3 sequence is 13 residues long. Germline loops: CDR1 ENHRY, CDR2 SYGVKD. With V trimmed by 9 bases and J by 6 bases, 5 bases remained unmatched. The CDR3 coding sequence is TGTGCCATGGGACAGGGGTCAGGCAATGAGCAGTTCTTC. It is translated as CAMGQGSGNEQFF.

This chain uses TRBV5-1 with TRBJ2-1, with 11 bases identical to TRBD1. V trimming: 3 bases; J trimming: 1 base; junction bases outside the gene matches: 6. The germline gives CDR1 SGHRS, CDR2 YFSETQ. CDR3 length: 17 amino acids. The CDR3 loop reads CASSSGTGGRSYNEQFF. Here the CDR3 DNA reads TGCGCCAGCAGCTCCGGGACAGGGGGTAGGTCCTACAATGAGCAGTTCTTC.

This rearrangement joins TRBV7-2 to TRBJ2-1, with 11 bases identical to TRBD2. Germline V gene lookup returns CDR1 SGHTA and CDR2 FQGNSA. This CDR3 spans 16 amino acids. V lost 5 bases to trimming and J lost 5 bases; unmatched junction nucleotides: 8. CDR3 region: CASSLSGRAGNNEQFF. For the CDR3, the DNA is TGTGCCAGCAGCCTTAGCGGGAGGGCCGGGAACAATGAGCAGTTCTTC.